A selection of T cell receptor beta chains follows, all from one sample in a study of blood T cell repertoires in COVID-19. Repertoires were generated with immunoSEQ multiplex PCR, while TCRdb's copy carries only in-frame clones and drops some. The sample lists about 140,000 clones; 65% to 90% were seen once. Sequencing was done on a sample of peripheral blood. These receptors came from a human donor in a cohort sampled during active COVID-19. The CDR3 runs from the conserved cysteine through the conserved F or W. Each record gives: J gene, D gene, clone size, V gene, CDR3 DNA, CDR3 protein. A D gene is named only where the DNA matches it firmly. For some rows the clone size is stated as once, few or many, or as a class when expanded; others skip it.

>TRBJ1-5|NA|once|TRBV7-8
TGTGCCAGCAGCTTGACAGTTAATAGCAATCAGCCCCAGCATTTT
CASSLTVNSNQPQHF
>TRBJ2-5|TRBD2|few|TRBV7-9
TGTGCCAGCAGCTTAACTGGGGGAGGGCCCCGCCAGTACTTC
CASSLTGGGPRQYF
>TRBJ2-3|TRBD1|NA|TRBV7-8
TGTGCCAGCAGCTTAGTAGGGACAGGCACAGATACGCAGTATTTT
CASSLVGTGTDTQYF
>TRBJ2-3|NA|NA|TRBV25-1
NA
CASSSSETGLTDTQYF
>TRBJ1-5|TRBD1|NA|TRBV5-6
TGTGCCAGCAGCTTCGGACAGGCTCAGCCCCAGCATTTT
CASSFGQAQPQHF
>TRBJ2-7|NA|NA|TRBV4-2
TGTGCCAGCAGCCAAGAGGGTGGGACTCACCCATGGGTAGAGCAGTACTTC
CASSQEGGTHPWVEQYF
>TRBJ1-5|TRBD1|NA|TRBV24-1
TGTGCCACCATTAATCTGGGGGGACAGTCGAATAGCAATCAGCCCCAGCATTTT
CATINLGGQSNSNQPQHF
>TRBJ2-1|TRBD2|NA|TRBV6-2/TRBV6-3
TGTGCCAGCAGTTCGATAAATAGGGGAGGGGAGCAGTTCTTC
CASSSINRGGEQFF
>TRBJ1-3|NA|once|TRBV11-2
TGTGCCAGCAGCTTAGCGTGGACAGTATCTGGAAACACCATATATTTT
CASSLAWTVSGNTIYF
>TRBJ2-3|TRBD1|few|TRBV7-9
TGTGCCAGCAGCACCGGACAGGGTACGCAGTATTTT
CASSTGQGTQYF
>TRBJ2-6|NA|NA|TRBV9
TGTGCCAGCAGCGTAGAGGGGTATGGGGCCAACGTCCTGACTTTC
CASSVEGYGANVLTF
>TRBJ2-5|TRBD1|NA|TRBV24-1
TGTGCCACCATGACAGGGGTTGGAGAGACCCAGTACTTC
CATMTGVGETQYF
>TRBJ2-1|NA|NA|TRBV4-2
TGTGCCAGCAGCCTCTATGTCTACAATGAGCAGTTCTTC
CASSLYVYNEQFF
>TRBJ2-3|NA|NA|TRBV9
TGTGCCAGCAGCGTCCGAGGTACCACAGATACGCAGTATTTT
CASSVRGTTDTQYF
>TRBJ2-2|NA|NA|TRBV23-1
TGCGCCAGCAGTCAATCTATTCAGAGACAGGTTCTTATTTGGAACACCGGGGAGCTGTTTTTT
CASSQSIQRQVLIWNTGELFF
>TRBJ1-2|NA|NA|TRBV5-4
TGTGCCAGCAGCACGGGAGGATCCTACTATGGCTACACCTTC
CASSTGGSYYGYTF
>TRBJ2-3|NA|NA|TRBV10-3
TGTGCCATCAGTGAGTCGACGGGTACCGATACGCAGTATTTT
CAISESTGTDTQYF
>TRBJ2-7|TRBD2|NA|TRBV6-6
TGTGCCAGCACCCCACCGGGACTACCCTACGAGCAGTACTTC
CASTPPGLPYEQYF
>TRBJ2-1|NA|NA|TRBV15
TGTGCCACCAGCGGTCGATCCGGGAACCGATCTCCAAATGAGCAGTTCTTC
CATSGRSGNRSPNEQFF
>TRBJ2-5|NA|NA|TRBV6-5
TGTGCCAGCAGCCCGATGGACAGAGTACAAGAGACCCAGTACTTC
CASSPMDRVQETQYF
>TRBJ2-7|NA|NA|TRBV10-3
TGTGCCATCAGTTTGGGGCCGACAGCCTACGAGCAGTACTTC
CAISLGPTAYEQYF
>TRBJ1-5|TRBD1|NA|TRBV10-3
TGTGCCATCAGTCGTGAACAGGGGGAGCGTCAGCCCCAGCATTTT
CAISREQGERQPQHF
>TRBJ2-7|TRBD2|NA|TRBV6-5
TGTGCCAGCAGAGGACTAGCGACCACCTACGAGCAGTACTTC
CASRGLATTYEQYF
>TRBJ1-5|TRBD1|NA|TRBV5-1
TGCGCCAGCAGCCTGGGACAGGGATATCAGCCCCAGCATTTT
CASSLGQGYQPQHF
>TRBJ2-3|TRBD1|NA|TRBV7-8
TGTGCCAGCAGCTGGACAGGGGACGATACGCAGTATTTT
CASSWTGDDTQYF
>TRBJ2-1|TRBD2|NA|TRBV18
TGTGCCAGCTCACCCCGGGGGGAGAATGAGCAGTTCTTC
CASSPRGENEQFF
>TRBJ2-6|NA|NA|TRBV19
TGTGCCAGTAACAAACAGGGAACTGGGGCCAACGTCCTGACTTTC
CASNKQGTGANVLTF
>TRBJ2-1|TRBD2|NA|TRBV28
TGTGCCAGCAGTTTATACGGAGCGGGAGGGGGAGAGCAGTTCTTC
CASSLYGAGGGEQFF
>TRBJ2-3|TRBD1|NA|TRBV4-1
TGCGCCAGCAGCCAAGGCGAGGGACAGGGGTTCACAGATACGCAGTATTTT
CASSQGEGQGFTDTQYF
>TRBJ2-2|TRBD1|NA|TRBV6-6
TGTGCCAGCAGACAGGGACAGGGGGCGGCCGGGGAGCTGTTTTTT
CASRQGQGAAGELFF
>TRBJ2-7|NA|once|TRBV7-9
TGTGCCAGCAGCTTCGCCGGGATTGAGCAGTACTTC
CASSFAGIEQYF
>TRBJ1-2|TRBD1|NA|TRBV6-1
TGTGCCAGCAGTGCAGGGGTCGGACAGGGGATCTATGGCTACACCTTC
CASSAGVGQGIYGYTF
>TRBJ2-7|TRBD1|NA|TRBV7-2
TGTGCCAGCAGCTCTCAGGGACAGGGGGCTGACGAGCAGTACTTC
CASSSQGQGADEQYF
>TRBJ2-3|NA|NA|TRBV6-5
TGTGCCAGCAGTTACATGAGGGACACAATTTCGGGTACGCAGTATTTT
CASSYMRDTISGTQYF
>TRBJ2-7|TRBD1|NA|TRBV27
TGTGCCAGCAGTATGTCGGGACAGGCCGCTCCTCAGTACTTC
CASSMSGQAAPQYF
>TRBJ1-1|NA|NA|TRBV11-1
TGTGCCAGCAACCAACACCAAAACACTGAAGCTTTCTTT
CASNQHQNTEAFF
>TRBJ1-2|TRBD1|NA|TRBV27
TGTGCCAGCAGTTTATTCGGACAGGGGAACTATGGCTACACCTTC
CASSLFGQGNYGYTF
>TRBJ2-7|TRBD2|NA|TRBV5-1
TGCGCCAGCGGCCCCGGGGACGGGAGGGCCCACGAGCAGTACTTC
CASGPGDGRAHEQYF
>TRBJ2-7|NA|NA|TRBV18
TGTGCCAGCTCACCCAACCGTCCACAGGGAGGGGGAGACGAGCAGTACTTC
CASSPNRPQGGGDEQYF
>TRBJ2-7|TRBD1|once|TRBV2
TGTGCCAGCATTACGACAGGGGGCACCTACGAGCAGTACTTC
CASITTGGTYEQYF
>TRBJ2-7|TRBD1|NA|TRBV6-2/TRBV6-3
TGTGCCAGCAGTCGACAGGGGGCTGGCGAGCAGTACTTC
CASSRQGAGEQYF
>TRBJ1-5|NA|NA|TRBV7-8
TGTGCCAGCAGCCCTTTGGGGGGGGATAGCAATCAGCCCCAGCATTTT
CASSPLGGDSNQPQHF
>TRBJ1-4|NA|NA|TRBV6-5
TGTGCCAGCAGTACCACAGGGTTGGAGGAAAAACTGTTTTTT
CASSTTGLEEKLFF
>TRBJ2-7|NA|NA|TRBV7-9
TGTGCCAGCAGCTCCCCGTTGGGAATGCAGGGAAGCGAGCAGTACTTC
CASSSPLGMQGSEQYF
>TRBJ1-1|NA|few|TRBV28
TGTGCCAGCAGTTTCAGGGGCATGAACACTGAAGCTTTCTTT
CASSFRGMNTEAFF
>TRBJ2-5|TRBD2|NA|TRBV7-3
TGTGCCAGCAGCAATAGCGGGAGGGCCTTTGAGACCCAGTACTTC
CASSNSGRAFETQYF
>TRBJ2-1|NA|NA|TRBV19
TGTGCCAGTAGTATTCAGGGCATATCCGTTCTTGGTTCCTACAATGAGCAGTTCTTC
CASSIQGISVLGSYNEQFF
>TRBJ1-2|NA|NA|TRBV20-1
TGCAGTGCTAGGGCCGGGGATGGCTACACCTTC
CSARAGDGYTF
>TRBJ1-2|NA|few|TRBV19
TGTGCCAGTAATGTACCTGGGGGCAGCTATGGCTACACCTTC
CASNVPGGSYGYTF
>TRBJ2-1|TRBD2|NA|TRBV28
TGTGCCAGCAGTTCAGGAGTAGCGGGAGGTAGCAATGAGCAGTTCTTC
CASSSGVAGGSNEQFF
>TRBJ1-1|TRBD1|NA|TRBV18
TGTGCCAGCTCACCGCAGGGGGCCTTAAACACTGAAGCTTTCTTT
CASSPQGALNTEAFF
>TRBJ1-2|TRBD1|NA|TRBV6-6
TGTGCCAGCAGACGAACGACAGGGGGATCTCGAAACTATGGCTACACCTTC
CASRRTTGGSRNYGYTF
>TRBJ2-7|NA|once|TRBV18
TGTGCCAGCTCACTAGCGCCGGGGAGCTCCTACGAGCAGTACTTC
CASSLAPGSSYEQYF
>TRBJ2-7|TRBD2|NA|TRBV4-3
TGCGCCAGCAGCCAAGCCCCAACCCGACTAGCGGGCTTATACGAGCAGTACTTC
CASSQAPTRLAGLYEQYF
>TRBJ2-5|NA|NA|TRBV5-1
TGCGCCAGCAGCTTGGGGACTGGGACCCAGTACTTC
CASSLGTGTQYF